Shown below are 21 T cell receptor beta chains from a single sample sequenced in a study of blood T cell repertoires in COVID-19. Clones were read by immunoSEQ multiplex PCR, and TCRdb kept only the in-frame ones, dropping some. The sample lists hundreds of thousands of clones; over 75% were seen once. The sample taken for sequencing was peripheral blood. Receptors were obtained from a human donor in a cohort sampled during active COVID-19.

This chain uses TRBV3-1 (or the pseudogene TRBV3-2) with TRBJ2-2, with D possibly matching TRBD1 (5 bases). V shed 1 base and J shed 4 bases, with 16 bases lying between them. The CDR3 is 17 residues long. Germline V CDR1 and CDR2: LGHDT, YNNKEL (reference sequence). The DNA of the CDR3 is TGTGCCAGCAGCCAAGGTGATCCCAAAGGGGCCACCGGGGAGCTGTTTTTT. It codes for CASSQGDPKGATGELFF.

The J gene is TRBJ1-4, the V gene TRBV7-2; 9 bases align to TRBD1. With 5 bases clipped from V and 5 bases from J, the junction kept 6 bases outside the gene matches. The CDR3 sequence is 15 residues long. Germline V gives CDR1 SGHTA, CDR2 FQGNSA. CDR3 in amino acids: CASSRYRGRNEKLFF. Here the CDR3 DNA reads TGTGCCAGCAGCAGATACAGGGGGCGGAATGAAAAACTGTTTTTT.

The chain recombines TRBV11-2 with TRBJ2-2, with D hard to call. The CDR3 is made up of 14 amino acids. Germline CDR1 SGHAT, CDR2 FQNNGV. Trimming stripped 0 bases from V and 4 bases from J, with 6 bases between. The CDR3, as DNA: TGTGCCAGCAGCTTAGATTGGAGCACCGGGGAGCTGTTTTTT. Translating gives CASSLDWSTGELFF.

This chain uses TRBV20-1 with TRBJ2-7; TRBD2 matches at 8 bases. Trimming cost V 3 bases and J 1 base; bases outside gene matches: 5. Per germline, CDR1 DFQATT and CDR2 SNEGSKA (reference sequence). This CDR3 comprises 14 residues. CDR3 in amino acids: CSASSGGKSYEQYF. The CDR3 bases are TGCAGTGCTAGTTCGGGGGGGAAGTCCTACGAGCAGTACTTC.

The rearrangement links TRBV3-1 (or the pseudogene TRBV3-2) to TRBJ2-1; 9 nucleotides match TRBD2. The CDR3 runs 16 residues. Per the germline V gene, CDR1 is LGHDT and CDR2 is YNNKEL (reference sequence). Trimming took 4 bases from V and 0 from J; bases not matched to a gene: 4. This CDR3 reads CASSRAGGASYNEQFF. The CDR3 bases are TGTGCCAGCAGCCGGGCGGGGGGGGCCTCCTACAATGAGCAGTTCTTC.

There are a few counts of this clone. Other DNA sequences in the sample encode the same CDR3. The chain joins TRBV18 to TRBJ1-5; 7 bases are shared with TRBD1. Trimming at V came to 3 bases and at J to 5 bases, leaving 4 bases not matched to a gene. Germline lookup yields CDR1 KGHSH and CDR2 LQKENI. This CDR3 is 14 amino acids long. CDR3 amino acids: CASSPRQGDQPQHF. The DNA of the CDR3 is TGTGCCAGCTCACCGAGGCAGGGGGATCAGCCCCAGCATTTT.

The chain couples TRBV12-5 to TRBJ1-2; no clear D. The CDR3 sequence is 14 residues long. V lost 6 bases and J 2 bases, leaving 13 bases between the germline ends. CDR1 is LGHNT, CDR2 FRNRAP, per germline. In DNA, the CDR3 is TGTGCTAGTGGGATCCCCCCGGGGAACTATGGCTACACCTTC. This codes for CASGIPPGNYGYTF.

The chain links TRBV7-8 to TRBJ2-2, with 10 bases identical to TRBD2. CDR1 is SGHVS and CDR2 is FQNEAQ in the germline V gene. Trimming took 5 bases from V and 5 from J; bases not matched to a gene: 8. This CDR3 contains 16 residues. CDR3 sequence: CASSASGRARTGELFF. For the CDR3, the DNA is TGTGCCAGCAGCGCCAGCGGGAGGGCGCGAACCGGGGAGCTGTTTTTT.

The chain has TRBV12-3 or TRBV12-4 and TRBJ2-1; TRBD1 agrees at 8 bases. The CDR3 is made up of 13 amino acids. J gave up 4 bases and V 7 bases, and 3 bases lay outside the gene matches. As DNA, the CDR3 is TGTGCCAGCACGGGACAGGAATACAATGAGCAGTTCTTC. This translates into CASTGQEYNEQFF.

The rearrangement uses TRBV4-1 and TRBJ2-7; the match to TRBD1 covers 10 bases. The CDR3 spans 16 residues. The germline V gene encodes CDR1 MGHRA and CDR2 YSYEKL. V lost 0 bases and J lost 1; bases outside the gene matches: 3. CDR3 DNA sequence: TGCGCCAGCAGCCAAGATGGACAGGGGGTTTCCTACGAGCAGTACTTC. It encodes CASSQDGQGVSYEQYF.

This clone was picked up a small number of times. The rearrangement uses TRBV27 and TRBJ2-1; 13 bases line up with TRBD2. The CDR3 covers 15 residues. V was clipped by 5 bases and J by 5 bases; unmatched bases: 3. The germline gives CDR1 MNHEY, CDR2 SMNVEV (reference sequence). Here the CDR3 reads CASSTGLAGDNEQFF. CDR3 in DNA: TGTGCCAGCAGTACCGGACTAGCGGGAGACAATGAGCAGTTCTTC.

J is TRBJ1-1 and V is TRBV9, with 7 bases lining up with TRBD1. The germline V gene has CDR1 SGDLS and CDR2 YYNGEE. The CDR3 has 14 residues. The junction had 3 bases not matched to a gene; V was cut back by 3 bases and J by 1 base. DNA of the CDR3: TGTGCCAGCAGCGGGGGACAGTGGAACACTGAAGCTTTCTTT. Encoded protein: CASSGGQWNTEAFF.

The CDR3 loop reads CSVSAGGSTDTQYF. CDR3 coding DNA: TGCAGCGTAAGTGCAGGGGGTTCCACAGATACGCAGTATTTT. The chain joins TRBV29-1 to TRBJ2-3; 7 positions agree with TRBD1. The CDR3 consists of 14 residues. V was pared by 6 bases and J by 2 bases, with 8 bases of the junction left unmatched. The germline gives CDR1 SQVTM, CDR2 ANQGSEA.

V gene TRBV18 combines with J gene TRBJ1-5; D perhaps matches TRBD1 (6 bases). From germline, CDR1 is KGHSH and CDR2 LQKENI. V was pared by 3 bases and J by 0 bases, with 9 bases between. CDR3 length: 15 amino acids. Here the CDR3 reads CASSPVRGSNQPQHF. CDR3 in DNA: TGTGCCAGCTCACCGGTCAGGGGTAGCAATCAGCCCCAGCATTTT.

The chain combines TRBV2 with TRBJ2-1; TRBD1 matches at 7 bases. Germline V CDR1 and CDR2: SNHLY, FYNNEI. The CDR3 runs 14 residues. J lost 6 bases, V lost 4 bases, and 6 bases had no gene match. The CDR3 DNA reads as TGTGCCAGCAGTGGGTCCAGACAGGGCAATGAGCAGTTCTTC. Protein sequence: CASSGSRQGNEQFF.

This rearrangement joins TRBV21-1 to TRBJ2-7; TRBD2 is the table's D call and was not checked against the DNA. TRBV21-1 is a pseudogene locus. The CDR3 spans 15 residues. The CDR3 loop reads CASRFSIDEIYEQYF. The CDR3 DNA follows: TGTGCCAGCCGGTTTTCCATCGATGAGATATACGAGCAGTACTTC.

The rearrangement joins TRBV11-3 to TRBJ2-1; possible D gene TRBD1, 5 bases. This CDR3 has 13 residues. CDR1 SGHNT and CDR2 YENEEA come from the germline V gene. The V end was cut by 1 base, the J end by 4 bases, with 5 bases between. The CDR3 sequence is CASSLGQYNEQFF. CDR3 coding DNA: TGTGCCAGCAGCTTAGGACAGTACAATGAGCAGTTCTTC.

The chain carries TRBV6-2 or TRBV6-3 and TRBJ2-5; TRBD1 agrees at 11 bases. From germline, CDR1 is MNHEY and CDR2 SVGEGT. V trimming: 2 bases; J trimming: 4 bases; junction bases outside the gene matches: 3. This CDR3 contains 15 residues. The CDR3 DNA sequence: TGTGCCAGCAGTTACGGGGGGACAGGGGGAGAGACCCAGTACTTC. This encodes CASSYGGTGGETQYF.

Only one count was recorded for this clone. The sample carries other DNA sequences with the same CDR3. The CDR3 DNA reads as TGTGCCAGCCGACTAGCGGGAGCCTACAATGAGCAGTTCTTC. This translates into CASRLAGAYNEQFF. The chain employs TRBV2 and TRBJ2-1, with 12 bases fitting TRBD2. CDR3 length: 14 residues. The J segment lost 2 bases and the V segment lost 8 bases, leaving 1 base of the junction unmatched. Germline values: CDR1 SNHLY, CDR2 FYNNEI.

The V call is TRBV19, the J call TRBJ2-5; TRBD2 matches at 10 bases. Germline V gives CDR1 LNHDA, CDR2 SQIVND (reference sequence). This CDR3 is 14 amino acids long. V lost 6 bases, J lost 5 bases, and 6 bases stayed unmatched. CDR3 DNA: TGTGCCAGTAGCAGTACTAGCGGGATTGAGACCCAGTACTTC. Protein: CASSSTSGIETQYF.

The rearrangement uses TRBV9 and TRBJ2-3, with D possibly TRBD2 on 6 matching bases. CDR1 and CDR2 (germline): SGDLS, YYNGEE. Trimming left V 7 bases short and J 0 bases short, with 15 bases between. This CDR3 spans 15 amino acids. The CDR3 here is CASAAGSSSTDTQYF. The DNA of the CDR3 is TGTGCCAGCGCCGCCGGGAGTTCTAGCACAGATACGCAGTATTTT.